The clone carrying this TCR beta chain has a count of ten or more. Its antigen is as yet unknown. Unique molecular identifiers (one per individual cDNA molecule) were attached. TCRdb reprocessed the 5' RACE reads via MiXCR and lists one record per CDR3 protein. The sample holds about 50,000 distinct CDR3 sequences; about 10% are singletons and the top ten take roughly 6%. The data belong to a study of early T cells in non-severe SARS-CoV-2 infection. Study-wide points: Sequences matched to VDJdb favored anti-spike CD8 responses, while private and CD4 specificities were missed.

Trimming removed 1 base at V and 13 bases at J, with 17 bases between. Germline lookup yields CDR1 SGHTA and CDR2 FQGNSA. CDR3 length: 14 residues. This chain uses TRBV7-2 with TRBJ2-1; D is unresolved. The sequenced sample was whole blood. This clonotype was obtained from an adult who was a healthcare worker with PCR-confirmed SARS-CoV-2 infection or an uninfected control (not recorded which). CDR3 sequence reads: CASSLVSYKDHQFF. CDR3 DNA: TGTGCCAGCAGCTTAGTGAGTTACAAGGATCATCAGTTCTTC.